The T cell receptor beta chain described here comes from a study of blood T cell repertoires in COVID-19. Study context: PBMCs, B-cell-depleted T cells, or T cells were the source of the cDNA or gDNA that made up the material.

Trimming shortened V by 0 bases and J by 5 bases, and 12 bases separated the two germline ends. This CDR3 region has 14 residues. From germline, CDR1 is SGHNT and CDR2 YYREEE (reference sequence). Methods used by the authors: Counts of nucleated cells, estimated from reference gene primer amplification, were obtained. TCRdb's table, derived via immunoSEQ multiplex PCR, lists solely in-frame clones and lacks some. Clone size and V and J calls were adopted from that table, with D and trimming inferred from the DNA. Of 95,000 to 100,000 clones listed, 85% to 95% are singletons. This chain joins TRBV5-4 and TRBJ2-7; the D gene is possibly TRBD2 (5 bases). This receptor was identified in a man in his forties or fifties with active COVID-19. The material sequenced was peripheral blood. The CDR3 protein is CASSLAFSSDEQYF. The CDR3 coding sequence is TGTGCCAGCAGCTTGGCCTTTAGTAGCGACGAGCAGTACTTC.